This T cell receptor beta chain stems from a study of cytotoxic CD8 clonotypes in ibrutinib-treated CLL. General study points: Clonality grew at ibrutinib response; at progression, it decreased back toward baseline. Stable or contracted on treatment, public clonotypes were also uncommon.

The length of the CDR3 is 16 residues. Trimming stripped 0 bases from V and 7 bases from J, with 18 bases between. The germline V gene encodes CDR1 MNHNS and CDR2 SASEGT. As to this clone: What it binds is unknown.

The assay was immunoSEQ multiplex PCR, and TCRdb's table has in-frame clones only and misses some. The data show 53,000 or so clones, approximately 54% seen once. Here the sequenced sample was PBMCs, taken at disease progression, from a patient treated with ibrutinib. This TCR was sampled from a human donor with chronic lymphocytic leukemia. The genes are TRBV6-1 and TRBJ1-2; D not certain. Written as DNA, the CDR3 is TGTGCCAGCAGTGAAGCCGCTTCCCGAAAATTTAGTGGCTACACCTTC. Protein product: CASSEAASRKFSGYTF.